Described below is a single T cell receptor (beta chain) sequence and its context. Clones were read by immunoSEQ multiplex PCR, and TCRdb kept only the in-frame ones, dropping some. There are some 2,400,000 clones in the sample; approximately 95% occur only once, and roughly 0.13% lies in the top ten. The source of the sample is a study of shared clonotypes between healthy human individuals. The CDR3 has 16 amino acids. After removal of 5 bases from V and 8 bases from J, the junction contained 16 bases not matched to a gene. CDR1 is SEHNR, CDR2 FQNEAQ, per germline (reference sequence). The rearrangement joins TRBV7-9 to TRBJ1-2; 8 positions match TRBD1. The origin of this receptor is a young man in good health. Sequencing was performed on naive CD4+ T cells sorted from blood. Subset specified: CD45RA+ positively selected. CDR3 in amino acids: CASSPSPGTGSRGYTF. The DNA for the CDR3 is TGTGCCAGCAGCCCCAGTCCCGGGACAGGCTCCCGGGGCTACACCTTC.